This TCR beta chain was sequenced during a study of T cells in women clearing cervical HPV infection. Background on the study: Case blood was drawn a median about 160 days after lesion detection.

The CDR3 loop spans 14 amino acids. Between the trimmed V and J ends, which lost 1 base and 2 bases, there was a span of 7 bases. Germline CDR1 SEHNR, CDR2 FQNEAQ (reference sequence). Note on this clone: Its target is not known. The sequence runs out 3 residues before the end of the CDR3; the remainder is reconstructed from the germline J gene.

Libraries were prepared by immunoSEQ multiplex PCR; TCRdb keeps only in-frame clonotypes and omits some of them. The specimen's table records tens of thousands of clones. Findings and caveats of the study: Each sample's T-cell count was unknown, possibly confounding richness. Repertoire richness, not evenness, was significantly elevated in CIN3+ cases versus controls. TRBV6-7 relative abundance averaged roughly 0.1% in cases and under 0.2% in controls.

The sequenced material came from blood buffy coat. The chain has TRBV7-9 and TRBJ2-3; D is uncertain. The sequence derives from a woman between 18 and 70 years old with a cervical HPV16 infection that either progressed to CIN3+ or cleared (not recorded which). CDR3 DNA, as far as it was read: TGTGCCAGCAGCTTAGGAGTAGACACAGATACG. This translates into CASSLGVDTDT. The whole CDR3 protein reads CASSLGVDTDTQYF.